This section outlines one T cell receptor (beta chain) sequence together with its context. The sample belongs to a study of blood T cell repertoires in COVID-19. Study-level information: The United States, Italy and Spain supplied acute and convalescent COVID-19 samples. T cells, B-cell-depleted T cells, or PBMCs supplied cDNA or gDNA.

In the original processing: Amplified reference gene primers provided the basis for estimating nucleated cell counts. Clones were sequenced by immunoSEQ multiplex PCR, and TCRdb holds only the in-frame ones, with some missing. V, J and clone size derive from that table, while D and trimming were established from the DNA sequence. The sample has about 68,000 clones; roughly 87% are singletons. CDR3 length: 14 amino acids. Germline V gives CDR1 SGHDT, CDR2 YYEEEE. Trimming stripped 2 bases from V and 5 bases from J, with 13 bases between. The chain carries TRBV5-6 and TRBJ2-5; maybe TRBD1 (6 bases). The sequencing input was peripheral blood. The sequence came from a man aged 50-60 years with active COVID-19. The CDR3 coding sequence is TGTGCCAGCAGCTTTGAGGGGGACGGTGAGACCCAGTACTTC. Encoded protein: CASSFEGDGETQYF.